These T cell receptor beta chains were read from a single sample in a study of human T cells and chemical hapten exposure. Each CDR3 protein gets one entry after TCRdb re-called the RACE reads with MiXCR. The data contain under 200,000 distinct CDR3 sequences, roughly 15% of them singletons. The sample consisted of whole blood, taken in connection with sensitization to the hapten diphenylcyclopropenone (DPC). The receptors were sampled from a woman in her twenties or thirties with alopecia areata. Some clones in this sample may be carry-over from other donors' samples. CDR3s include the opening cysteine and the closing phenylalanine or tryptophan. D genes are given only for firm matches. The size of a clone is reported for some rows only, either as once, few or many, or as a class for expanded clones.

cdr3_length	v_call	j_call	clone_size	d_call	cdr3_nt	cdr3_aa
18	TRBV27	TRBJ2-3	few	TRBD2	TGTGCCAGCAGAAAAGGGTCTAGCGGGGGCCCGAGCACAGATACGCAGTATTTT	CASRKGSSGGPSTDTQYF
13	TRBV29-1	TRBJ2-4	NA	TRBD2	TGCAGCGTCCGGGGGGGCCAGCTAAACATTCGGTACTTC	CSVRGGQLNIRYF
16	TRBV4-1	TRBJ2-7	few	NA	TGCGCCAGCAGCCAAGAGGGGAGGGGGAGTCACTACGAGCAGTACTTC	CASSQEGRGSHYEQYF
11	TRBV28	TRBJ1-1	NA	NA	TGTGCCAGCTCATCTCCCGCTGAAGCTTTCTTT	CASSSPAEAFF
14	TRBV10-3	TRBJ1-1	many	TRBD1	TGTGCCATCAGGACAGGGGGACAGGACACTGAAGCTTTCTTT	CAIRTGGQDTEAFF
15	TRBV30	TRBJ2-7	few	NA	TGTGCCTGGAGCCTCAGGGGTAGAATCCGCTACGAGCAGTACTTC	CAWSLRGRIRYEQYF
14	TRBV6-2/TRBV6-3	TRBJ1-5	many	NA	TGTGCCAGCAGTTACTACGTTAGCAATCAGCCCCAGCATTTT	CASSYYVSNQPQHF
13	TRBV28	TRBJ2-7	NA	NA	TGTGCCGTCGCCAGACCAGGGAGTTACGAGCAGTACTTC	CAVARPGSYEQYF
15	TRBV7-2	TRBJ2-3	many	TRBD1	TGTGCCAGCAGCGTAGGAAGGACAGGCTTGATTACGCAGTATTTT	CASSVGRTGLITQYF
16	TRBV5-1	TRBJ2-3	NA	TRBD1	TGCGCCAGCAGCTTGGGAGGACAGGGGGCCACAGATACGCAGTATTTT	CASSLGGQGATDTQYF
14	TRBV7-3	TRBJ2-3	NA	NA	TGTGCCAGCAGCCCCACTTGGGGCACAGATACGCAGTATTTT	CASSPTWGTDTQYF
14	TRBV2	TRBJ2-2	NA	NA	TGTGCCAGCAGTGCCAGGACTTACACCGGGGAGCTGTTTTTT	CASSARTYTGELFF
14	TRBV4-3	TRBJ1-4	few	NA	TGCGCCAGCAGCCAAGATAGAGTTACGGAAAAACTGTTTTTT	CASSQDRVTEKLFF
15	TRBV29-1	TRBJ2-3	few	TRBD2	TGCAGCGTTGAAGAGCTAGCGGGGTTTGGAGATACGCAGTATTTT	CSVEELAGFGDTQYF
16	TRBV6-5	TRBJ2-3	many	TRBD2	TGTGCCAGCAGTTACGGGGGACTAGCGGGGACAGATACGCAGTATTTT	CASSYGGLAGTDTQYF
12	TRBV28	TRBJ1-1	NA	NA	TGTGCCAGCAGCTTGATTCGAGATGAAGCTTTCTTT	CASSLIRDEAFF
10	TRBV29-1	TRBJ1-2	many	NA	TGCAGCGTTGACATTTATGGCTACACCTTC	CSVDIYGYTF
15	TRBV11-2	TRBJ2-5	many	NA	TGTGCCAGCAGCCCCGGGGCGCAGGCTTCGGAGACCCAGTACTTC	CASSPGAQASETQYF
13	TRBV12-5	TRBJ2-1	NA	NA	TGTGCTAGTGGGCGGTACTCCTACAATGAGCAGTTCTTC	CASGRYSYNEQFF
15	TRBV18	TRBJ2-7	many	TRBD2	TGTGCCAGCTCACGGACTAGCGGGGGATCCTACGAGCAGTACTTC	CASSRTSGGSYEQYF
15	TRBV20-1	TRBJ2-7	NA	NA	TGCAGTGCTAGACTCGGCGGGATGACTACTTACGAGCAGTACTTC	CSARLGGMTTYEQYF
14	TRBV2	TRBJ2-7	NA	TRBD1	TGTGCCAGCAATCAGGACAGGGGAATCGACGAGCAGTACTTC	CASNQDRGIDEQYF
15	TRBV18	TRBJ1-4	NA	NA	TGTGCCAGCTCACCCCAGGGATCAACTAATGAAAAACTGTTTTTT	CASSPQGSTNEKLFF
20	TRBV5-5	TRBJ2-4	few	TRBD2	TGTGCCAGCAGCACAACGTACCAGACTAGCGGGGGGCTAGCCAAAAACATTCAGTACTTC	CASSTTYQTSGGLAKNIQYF
14	TRBV7-9	TRBJ2-5	few	NA	TGTGCCAGCAGCTTAGCGGCAGGGGAAGAGACCCAGTACTTC	CASSLAAGEETQYF
12	TRBV28	TRBJ2-1	NA	NA	TGTGCCAGCAGCTTGACCTACAATGAGCAGTTCTTC	CASSLTYNEQFF